This T cell receptor (beta chain) was captured by sequencing in a study of a mutant IDH1 vaccine in newly diagnosed glioma. Study-level information: Initiation of the vaccine course occurred 4-6 weeks after radiotherapy alone, or alongside temozolomide cycles. The sex distribution of treated patients was 62.5% male and about 38% female, with a mean age of around 43 years. The study's findings and limits: Immune responses induced by the vaccine were seen in around 92% of patients, spanning multiple MHC alleles.

The CDR3 covers 11 residues. V was clipped by 8 bases and J by 10 bases; unmatched bases: 3. CDR1 and CDR2 from the germline V gene are MNHGY and SVAAGI. Method: immunoSEQ multiplex PCR; TCRdb's copy keeps in-frame clones and lacks some. The table lists under 150,000 clones, about nine tenths of them singletons. Regarding this clone: Its antigen is not identified.

Time point described: week 11, during vaccination. The vaccine gave 300 ug of a 20-mer mutant IDH1 peptide subcutaneously per dose. Each tumor in the donors was a new WHO grade 3 or 4 astrocytoma, IDH1-mutant and ATRX-lost. The sample in question was PBMCs, obtained from a glioma patient whose treatment included an IDH1 peptide vaccine. The chain joins TRBV6-9 to TRBJ1-1; 11 nucleotides agree with TRBD1. The clonotype was recovered from a woman between 50 and 59 years old with glioma. Written as DNA, the CDR3 is TGTGCCAGCCGGACAGGGGGCCGAGCTTTCTTT. The encoded protein is CASRTGGRAFF.